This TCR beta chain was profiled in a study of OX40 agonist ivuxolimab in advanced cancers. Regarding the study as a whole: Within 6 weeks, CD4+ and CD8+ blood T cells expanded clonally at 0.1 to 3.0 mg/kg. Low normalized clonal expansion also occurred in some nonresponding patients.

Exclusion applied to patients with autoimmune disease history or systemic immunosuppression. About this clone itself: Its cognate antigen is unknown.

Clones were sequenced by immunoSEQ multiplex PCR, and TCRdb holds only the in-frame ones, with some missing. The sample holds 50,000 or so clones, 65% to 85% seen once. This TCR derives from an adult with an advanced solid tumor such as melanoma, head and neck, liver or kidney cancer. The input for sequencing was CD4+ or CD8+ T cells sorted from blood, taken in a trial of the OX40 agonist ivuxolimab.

CDR3 amino acids: CASSLPPPINYGYTF. The CDR3 coding sequence is TGTGCCAGCAGTTTACCCCCCCCCATCAACTATGGCTACACCTTC. V is TRBV28 and J is TRBJ1-2; D call uncertain. This CDR3 has 15 residues. V was clipped by 2 bases and J by 2 bases, with 12 bases between them. Per germline, CDR1 MDHEN and CDR2 SYDVKM.